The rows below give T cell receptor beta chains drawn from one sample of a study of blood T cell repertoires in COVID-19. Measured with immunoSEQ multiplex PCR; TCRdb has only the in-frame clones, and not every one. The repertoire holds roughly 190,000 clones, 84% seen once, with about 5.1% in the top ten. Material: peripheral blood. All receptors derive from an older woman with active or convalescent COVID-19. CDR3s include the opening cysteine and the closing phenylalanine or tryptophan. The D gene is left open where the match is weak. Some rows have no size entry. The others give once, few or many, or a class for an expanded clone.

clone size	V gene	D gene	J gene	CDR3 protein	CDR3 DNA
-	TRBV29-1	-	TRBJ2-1	CSVDRDTYNEQFF	TGCAGCGTTGACAGGGATACCTACAATGAGCAGTTCTTC
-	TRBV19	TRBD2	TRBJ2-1	CASKEAGGGVNEQFF	TGTGCCAGTAAAGAGGCGGGAGGGGGGGTGAATGAGCAGTTCTTC
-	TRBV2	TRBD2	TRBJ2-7	CASIGLASYEQYF	TGTGCCAGCATTGGACTAGCCTCCTACGAGCAGTACTTC
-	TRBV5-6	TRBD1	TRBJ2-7	CASSSGQVYEQYF	TGTGCCAGCAGCTCGGGACAGGTCTACGAGCAGTACTTC
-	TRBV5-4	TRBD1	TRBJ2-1	CASSLAGTGANYNEQFF	TGTGCCAGCAGCTTGGCCGGGACAGGGGCCAACTACAATGAGCAGTTCTTC
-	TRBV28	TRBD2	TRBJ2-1	CASSPMTSGYNEQFF	TGTGCCAGCAGTCCCATGACTAGCGGTTACAATGAGCAGTTCTTC
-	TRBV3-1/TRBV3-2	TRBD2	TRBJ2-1	CASSHQVLAGVGHEQFF	TGTGCCAGCAGCCACCAAGTCCTAGCGGGAGTGGGACATGAGCAGTTCTTC
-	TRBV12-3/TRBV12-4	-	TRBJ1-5	CATSGGAYQPQHF	TGTGCCACATCGGGGGGGGCCTATCAGCCCCAGCATTTT
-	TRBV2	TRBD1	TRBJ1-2	CASQSTRTGGNYGYTF	TGTGCCAGCCAGTCGACAAGGACAGGTGGAAACTATGGCTACACCTTC
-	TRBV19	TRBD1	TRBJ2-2	CASTSQGLTGELFF	TGTGCCAGTACCTCACAGGGGCTTACCGGGGAGCTGTTTTTT
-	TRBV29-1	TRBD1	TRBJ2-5	CSGTTGETQYF	TGCAGCGGAACGACAGGGGAGACCCAGTACTTC
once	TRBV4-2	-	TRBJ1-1	CASSQDIGGNTEAFF	TGTGCCAGCAGCCAAGATATTGGAGGGAACACTGAAGCTTTCTTT
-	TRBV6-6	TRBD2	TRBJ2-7	CASSILAGGPYEQYF	TGTGCCAGCAGTATCCTAGCGGGAGGACCCTACGAGCAGTACTTC
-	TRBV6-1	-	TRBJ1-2	CASSEWSRSPNYGYTF	TGTGCCAGCAGTGAATGGTCCCGAAGCCCTAACTATGGCTACACCTTC
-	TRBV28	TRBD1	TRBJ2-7	CASSFEGASSYEQYF	TGTGCCAGCAGTTTCGAGGGGGCTTCCTCCTACGAGCAGTACTTC
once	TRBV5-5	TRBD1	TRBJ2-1	CASSWDRDPIHEQFF	TGTGCCAGCAGCTGGGACAGGGATCCTATCCATGAGCAGTTCTTC
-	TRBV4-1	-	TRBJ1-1	CASSQAIRGMNTEAFF	TGCGCCAGCAGCCAAGCCATCAGGGGAATGAACACTGAAGCTTTCTTT
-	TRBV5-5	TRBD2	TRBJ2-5	CASSLGGMRGETQYF	TGTGCCAGCAGCCTCGGGGGGATGAGGGGAGAGACCCAGTACTTC
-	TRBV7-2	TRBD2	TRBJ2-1	CASSSTSGRALYNEQFF	TGTGCCAGCAGCTCTACTAGCGGGAGGGCCTTGTACAATGAGCAGTTCTTC
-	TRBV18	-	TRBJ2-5	CASSLGGEAETQYF	TGTGCCAGCTCACTCGGTGGGGAGGCAGAGACCCAGTACTTC
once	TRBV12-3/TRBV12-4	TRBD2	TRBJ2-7	CASSLRGLNEQYF	TGTGCCAGCAGTTTGCGGGGACTAAACGAGCAGTACTTC
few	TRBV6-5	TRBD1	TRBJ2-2	CASTRDRNTGELFF	TGTGCCAGCACCAGGGACAGGAACACCGGGGAGCTGTTTTTT
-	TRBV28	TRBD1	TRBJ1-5	CASSRQGFQPQHF	TGTGCCAGCAGTCGACAGGGATTTCAGCCCCAGCATTTT
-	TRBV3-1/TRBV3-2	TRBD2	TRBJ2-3	CASSPGLATYTQYF	TGTGCCAGCAGCCCGGGACTAGCGACCTATACGCAGTATTTT
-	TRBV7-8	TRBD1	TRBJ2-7	CASGLPTGNRYEQYF	TGTGCCAGCGGACTCCCGACAGGGAATAGATACGAGCAGTACTTC
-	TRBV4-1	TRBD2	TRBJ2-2	CASSPQLAGANTGELFF	TGCGCCAGCAGCCCCCAACTAGCGGGGGCTAACACCGGGGAGCTGTTTTTT
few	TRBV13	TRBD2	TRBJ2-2	CASSQQGLNTGELFF	TGTGCCAGCAGCCAGCAGGGACTAAACACCGGGGAGCTGTTTTTT
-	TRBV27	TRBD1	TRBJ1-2	CASSLWGTGGNYGYTF	TGTGCCAGCAGTTTATGGGGGACAGGGGGCAACTATGGCTACACCTTC
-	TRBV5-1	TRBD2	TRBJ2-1	CASSLFPSGGYNEQFF	TGCGCCAGCAGCTTGTTTCCTAGCGGGGGCTACAATGAGCAGTTCTTC
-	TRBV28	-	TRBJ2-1	CASSFPDRVGEQFF	TGTGCCAGCAGTTTCCCGGACAGAGTTGGTGAGCAGTTCTTC
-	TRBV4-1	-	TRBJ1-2	CASSQANFQGYGYTF	TGCGCCAGCAGCCAAGCTAATTTTCAGGGCTATGGCTACACCTTC
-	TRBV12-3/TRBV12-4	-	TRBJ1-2	CASSPQGVYGYTF	TGTGCCAGCAGTCCGCAGGGTGTCTATGGCTACACCTTC
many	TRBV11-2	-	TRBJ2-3	CASSFNTDTQYF	TGTGCCAGCAGCTTCAACACAGATACGCAGTATTTT
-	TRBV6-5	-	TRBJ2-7	CASKLGAYEQYF	TGTGCCAGCAAATTGGGGGCATACGAGCAGTACTTC
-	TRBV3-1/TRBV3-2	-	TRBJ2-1	CASSQGQRLSYNEQFF	TGTGCCAGCAGCCAAGGGCAGCGTTTATCCTACAATGAGCAGTTCTTC
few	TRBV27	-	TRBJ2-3	CVTKRGYSTDTQYF	TGTGTTACGAAACGGGGATACTCCACAGATACGCAGTATTTT
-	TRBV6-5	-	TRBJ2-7	CASSYSSSGAYEQYF	TGTGCCAGCAGTTACTCTAGTAGCGGTGCCTACGAGCAGTACTTC
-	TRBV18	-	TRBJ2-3	CASSPAGTTDTQYF	TGTGCCAGCTCACCAGCGGGAACTACAGATACGCAGTATTTT
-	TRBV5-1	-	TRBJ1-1	CASSRTGSRVNTEAFF	TGCGCCAGCAGCAGAACAGGGAGCCGGGTGAACACTGAAGCTTTCTTT
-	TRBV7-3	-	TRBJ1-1	CASSPGRGNTEAFF	TGTGCCAGCAGCCCAGGACGGGGGAACACTGAAGCTTTCTTT
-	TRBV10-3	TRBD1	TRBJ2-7	CAISLGQGSSYEQYF	TGTGCCATCAGCCTAGGACAGGGGAGCTCCTACGAGCAGTACTTC
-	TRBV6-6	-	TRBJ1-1	CASSYPGQLGTEAFF	TGTGCCAGCAGTTACCCGGGACAACTTGGGACTGAAGCTTTCTTT
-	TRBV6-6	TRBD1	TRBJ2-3	CASSFGTGGDTQYF	TGTGCCAGCAGTTTCGGGACAGGGGGAGATACGCAGTATTTT
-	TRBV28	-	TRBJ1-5	CASSSRYSNQPQHF	TGTGCCAGCAGTTCTAGGTATAGCAATCAGCCCCAGCATTTT
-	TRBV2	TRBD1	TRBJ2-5	CASRPGQPILTQYF	TGTGCCAGCCGACCGGGACAGCCTATATTGACCCAGTACTTC
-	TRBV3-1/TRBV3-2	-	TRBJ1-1	CASSQGDRRVTEAFF	TGTGCCAGCAGCCAAGGGGACCGGAGGGTCACTGAAGCTTTCTTT
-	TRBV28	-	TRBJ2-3	CASSLQGRDTQYF	TGTGCCAGCAGTTTACAGGGAAGAGATACGCAGTATTTT
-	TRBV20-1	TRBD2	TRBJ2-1	CSASNPLAGDWSQFF	TGCAGTGCTAGTAACCCACTAGCGGGAGATTGGTCGCAGTTCTTC
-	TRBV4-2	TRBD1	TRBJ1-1	CASSQDLTGGGVGEAFF	TGTGCCAGCAGCCAAGATTTAACAGGGGGGGGTGTGGGTGAAGCTTTCTTT
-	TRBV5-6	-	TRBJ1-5	CASNLWVESNQPQHF	TGTGCCAGCAACCTTTGGGTGGAGAGCAATCAGCCCCAGCATTTT
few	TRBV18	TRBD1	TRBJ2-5	CASSPGDRTNQETQYF	TGTGCCAGCTCACCCGGGGACAGGACGAATCAAGAGACCCAGTACTTC
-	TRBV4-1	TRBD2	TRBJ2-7	CASSQAGGRSYEQYF	TGCGCCAGCAGCCAGGCGGGGGGACGCTCCTACGAGCAGTACTTC
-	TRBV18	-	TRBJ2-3	CASSPLVSTDTQYF	TGTGCCAGCTCACCACTCGTTAGCACAGATACGCAGTATTTT
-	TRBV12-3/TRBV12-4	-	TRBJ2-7	CASSLGQDYEQYF	TGTGCCAGCAGTTTAGGGCAAGACTACGAGCAGTACTTC
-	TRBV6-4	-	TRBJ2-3	CASSAGWATDTQYF	TGTGCCAGCAGTGCGGGATGGGCCACAGATACGCAGTATTTT
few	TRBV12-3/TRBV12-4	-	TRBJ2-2	CASSSVERGELFF	TGTGCCAGCAGTTCCGTGGAGAGGGGGGAGCTGTTTTTT
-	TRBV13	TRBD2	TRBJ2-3	CASRPTLGGRKDTQYF	TGTGCCAGCAGGCCTACCCTCGGCGGGAGAAAAGATACGCAGTATTTT
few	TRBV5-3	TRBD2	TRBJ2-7	CARSWLAGKPYEQYF	TGTGCCAGAAGCTGGCTAGCGGGTAAACCCTACGAGCAGTACTTC
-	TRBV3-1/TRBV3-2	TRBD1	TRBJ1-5	CASSLGTARNQPQHF	TGTGCCAGCAGCCTCGGGACAGCAAGAAATCAGCCCCAGCATTTT